What follows are 3 T cell receptor beta chains derived from one specimen sequenced in a study of cytomegalovirus exposure and HLA in healthy donors. 60 Vbeta and 13 Jbeta primers were used in PCR. TCRdb keeps only in-frame clones here, not all; method: immunoSEQ multiplex PCR. Seen here are 180,000 or so clones, 70% to 80% observed once, and the top ten hold approximately 2.4%. What was sequenced was PBMCs. The receptors originated from a woman between 50 and 59 years old in good health and CMV-seronegative.

The chain joins TRBV4-3 to TRBJ2-1; 12 nucleotides match TRBD2. From germline, CDR1 is LGHNA and CDR2 YSLEER. The CDR3 is made up of 16 amino acids. The J segment lost 4 bases and the V segment lost 4 bases, leaving 5 bases of the junction unmatched. CDR3 in amino acids: CASSRLLAGGYNEQFF. The CDR3 bases are TGCGCCAGCAGCCGATTACTAGCGGGAGGTTACAATGAGCAGTTCTTC.

The chain joins TRBV9 to TRBJ1-3; D unclear. V was shortened by 4 bases and J by 4 bases, with 15 bases between the two germline ends. Germline CDR1 SGDLS, CDR2 YYNGEE. The CDR3 covers 15 residues. CDR3 DNA: TGTGCCAGCAGCTCAACGACTACTCTGGGAAACACCATATATTTT. It is translated as CASSSTTTLGNTIYF.

The CDR3 DNA is TGTGCCAGCTCGACAGGGAGGTCCACCGGGGAGCTGTTTTTT. This sequence encodes CASSTGRSTGELFF. The J gene is TRBJ2-2, the V gene TRBV18; a possible D gene is TRBD1 (7 bases). V was shortened by 6 bases and J by 4 bases, with 12 bases between the two germline ends. Germline assignment: CDR1 KGHSH and CDR2 LQKENI. The CDR3 extends over 14 amino acids.